The 4 T cell receptor beta chains given below trace back to one sample, sequenced in a study of technical replicates of blood from a handful of donors. Clones were read by immunoSEQ multiplex PCR, and TCRdb kept only the in-frame ones, dropping some. The sample consists of around 75,000 clones, around nine tenths of them appearing once. The sample was T cells isolated from PBMCs. The receptors shown here come from a human donor in good health.

The chain employs TRBV5-1 and TRBJ2-7, with D unclear. Trimming removed 0 bases at V and 7 bases at J, with 14 bases between. The germline CDR1 and CDR2 sequences are SGHRS and YFSETQ. The CDR3 sequence is 14 residues long. DNA of the CDR3: TGCGCCAGCAGCTTGGGTTATGGAGACGCTGAGCAGTACTTC. Protein: CASSLGYGDAEQYF.

The rearrangement joins TRBV27 to TRBJ2-7; 8 bases agree with TRBD1. This CDR3 spans 13 amino acids. With V trimmed by 6 bases and J by 4 bases, 5 bases remained unmatched. Germline CDR1 reads MNHEY; CDR2 reads SMNVEV (reference sequence). CDR3 coding DNA: TGTGCCAGCAGACTACAGGGGGAATACGAGCAGTACTTC. It specifies CASRLQGEYEQYF.

In its sample, this clone was seen a few times. This sequence joins TRBV7-3 and TRBJ2-2, with unresolved D. CDR1 and CDR2 (germline): SGHTA, FQGTGA. V dropped 2 bases and J dropped 1 base, with 5 bases sitting between them. There are 14 residues in the CDR3. The DNA of the CDR3 is TGTGCCAGCAGCTTAGCAGAGAACACCGGGGAGCTGTTTTTT. Amino acid sequence: CASSLAENTGELFF.

The rearrangement links TRBV5-4 to TRBJ2-1; the D gene is possibly TRBD2 (5 bases). V was cut by 0 bases and J by 10 bases, with 20 bases left in between. In germline, CDR1 is SGHNT, CDR2 YYREEE (reference sequence). The length of the CDR3 is 16 residues. In DNA, the CDR3 is TGTGCCAGCAGCTTGGAGGATAACCCTGCCACGGGGGAGCAGTTCTTC. This translates into CASSLEDNPATGEQFF.